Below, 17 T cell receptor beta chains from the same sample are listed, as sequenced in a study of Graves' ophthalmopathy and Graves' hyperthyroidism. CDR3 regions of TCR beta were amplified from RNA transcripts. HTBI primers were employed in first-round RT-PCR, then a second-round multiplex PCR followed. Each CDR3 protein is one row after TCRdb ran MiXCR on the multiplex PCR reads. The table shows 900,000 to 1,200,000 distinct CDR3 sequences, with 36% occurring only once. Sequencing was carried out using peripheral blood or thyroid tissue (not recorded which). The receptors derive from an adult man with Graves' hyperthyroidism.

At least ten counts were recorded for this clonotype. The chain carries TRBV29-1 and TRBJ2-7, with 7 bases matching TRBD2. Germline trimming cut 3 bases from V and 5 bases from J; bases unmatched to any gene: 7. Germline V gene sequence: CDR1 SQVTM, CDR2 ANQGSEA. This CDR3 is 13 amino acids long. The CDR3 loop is CSVEGGSRNEQYF. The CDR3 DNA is TGCAGCGTTGAGGGCGGGAGTCGGAACGAGCAGTACTTC.

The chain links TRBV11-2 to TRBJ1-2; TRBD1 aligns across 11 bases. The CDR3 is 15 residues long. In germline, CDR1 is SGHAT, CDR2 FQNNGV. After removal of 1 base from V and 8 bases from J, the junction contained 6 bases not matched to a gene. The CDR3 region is CASSLGLGQGVGYTF. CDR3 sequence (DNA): TGTGCCAGCAGCTTAGGCCTGGGACAGGGGGTCGGCTACACCTTC.

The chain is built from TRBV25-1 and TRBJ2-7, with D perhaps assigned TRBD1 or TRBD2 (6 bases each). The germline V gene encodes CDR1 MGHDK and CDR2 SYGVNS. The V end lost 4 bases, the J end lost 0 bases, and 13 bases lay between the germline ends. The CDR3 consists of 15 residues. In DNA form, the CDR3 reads TGTGCCAGCAGTGTGGGGGGCCCCAGCTCCTACGAGCAGTACTTC. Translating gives CASSVGGPSSYEQYF.

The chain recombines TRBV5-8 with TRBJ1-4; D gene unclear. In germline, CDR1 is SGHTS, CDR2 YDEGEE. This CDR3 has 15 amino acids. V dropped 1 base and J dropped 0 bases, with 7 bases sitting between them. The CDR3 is CASSLRPSTNEKLFF. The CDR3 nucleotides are TGTGCCAGCAGCTTGAGACCCTCAACTAATGAAAAACTGTTTTTT.

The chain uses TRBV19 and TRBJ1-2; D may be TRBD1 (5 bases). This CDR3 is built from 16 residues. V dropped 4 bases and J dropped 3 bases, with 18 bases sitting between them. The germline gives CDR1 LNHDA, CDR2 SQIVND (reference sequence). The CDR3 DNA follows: TGTGCCAGTAGTACCTACCGCCCAGGGCCATACTATGGCTACACCTTC. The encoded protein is CASSTYRPGPYYGYTF. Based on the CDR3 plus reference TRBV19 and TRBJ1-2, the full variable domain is DGGITQSPKYLFRKEGQNVTLSCEQNLNHDAMYWYRQDPGQGLRLIYYSQIVNDFQKGDIAEGYSVSREKKESFPLTVTSAQKNPTAFYLCASSTYRPGPYYGYTFGSGTRLTVV.

The CDR3 sequence: CASRVGLVDHEQYF. Written as DNA, the CDR3 is TGTGCCAGCAGAGTAGGGTTAGTCGACCACGAGCAGTACTTC. The chain joins TRBV12-3 or TRBV12-4 to TRBJ2-7; no definite D call. Trimming stripped 6 bases from V and 5 bases from J, with 17 bases between. The CDR3 has 14 residues.

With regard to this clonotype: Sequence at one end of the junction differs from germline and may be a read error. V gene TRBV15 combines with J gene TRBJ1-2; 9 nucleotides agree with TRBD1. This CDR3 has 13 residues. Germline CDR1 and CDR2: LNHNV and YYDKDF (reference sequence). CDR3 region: CATSWDRAAGYTF. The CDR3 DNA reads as TGTGCTACCAGTTGGGACAGGGCGGCTGGCTACACCTTC.

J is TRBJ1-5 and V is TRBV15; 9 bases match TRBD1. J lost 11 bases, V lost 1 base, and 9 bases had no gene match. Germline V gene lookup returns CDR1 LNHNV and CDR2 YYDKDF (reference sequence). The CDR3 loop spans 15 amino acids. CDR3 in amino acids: CATSRGDRGDETQHF. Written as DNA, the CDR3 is TGTGCCACCAGCAGAGGAGACAGGGGGGATGAGACCCAGCATTTT.

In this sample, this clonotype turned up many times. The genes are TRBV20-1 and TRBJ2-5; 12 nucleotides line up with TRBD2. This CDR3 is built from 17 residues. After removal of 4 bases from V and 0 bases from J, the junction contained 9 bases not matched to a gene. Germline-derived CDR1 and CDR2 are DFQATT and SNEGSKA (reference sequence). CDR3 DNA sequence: TGCAGTGCTACCCGACTAGCGGGGGATCAATACCAAGAGACCCAGTACTTC. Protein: CSATRLAGDQYQETQYF.

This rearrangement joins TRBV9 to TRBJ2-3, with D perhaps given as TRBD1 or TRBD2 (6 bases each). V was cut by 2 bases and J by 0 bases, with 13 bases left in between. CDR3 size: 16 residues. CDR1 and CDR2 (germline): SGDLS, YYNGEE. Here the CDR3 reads CASSVNGGPSTDTQYF. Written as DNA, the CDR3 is TGTGCCAGCAGCGTCAACGGGGGCCCTAGCACAGATACGCAGTATTTT.

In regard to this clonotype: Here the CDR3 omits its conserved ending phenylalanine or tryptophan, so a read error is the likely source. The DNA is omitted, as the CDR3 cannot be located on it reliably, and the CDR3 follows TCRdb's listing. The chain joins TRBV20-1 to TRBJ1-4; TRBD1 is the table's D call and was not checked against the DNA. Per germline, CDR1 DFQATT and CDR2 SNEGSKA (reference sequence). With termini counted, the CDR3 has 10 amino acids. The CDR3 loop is CSASMRGGGY.

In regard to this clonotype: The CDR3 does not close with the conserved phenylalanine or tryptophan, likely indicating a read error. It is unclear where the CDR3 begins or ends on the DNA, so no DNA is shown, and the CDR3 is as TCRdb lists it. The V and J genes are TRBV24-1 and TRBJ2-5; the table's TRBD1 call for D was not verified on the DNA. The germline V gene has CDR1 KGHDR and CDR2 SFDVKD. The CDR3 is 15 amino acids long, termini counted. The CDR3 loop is CATSDGASYGYTFGS.

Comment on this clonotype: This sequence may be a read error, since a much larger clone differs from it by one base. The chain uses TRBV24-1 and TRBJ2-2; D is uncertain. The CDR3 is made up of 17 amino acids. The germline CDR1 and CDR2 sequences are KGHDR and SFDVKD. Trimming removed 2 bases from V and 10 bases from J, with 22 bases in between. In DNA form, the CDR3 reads TGTGCCACCAGTGATTCGGACGGGCGCGTTGTTGCCGAGGAGCTGTTTTTT. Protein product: CATSDSDGRVVAEELFF.

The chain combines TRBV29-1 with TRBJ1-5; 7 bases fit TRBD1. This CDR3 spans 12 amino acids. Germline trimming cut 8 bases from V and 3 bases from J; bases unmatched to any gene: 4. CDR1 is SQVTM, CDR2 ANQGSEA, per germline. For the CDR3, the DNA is TGCAGCTTCGGGACAGTCAATCAGCCCCAGCATTTT. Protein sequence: CSFGTVNQPQHF.

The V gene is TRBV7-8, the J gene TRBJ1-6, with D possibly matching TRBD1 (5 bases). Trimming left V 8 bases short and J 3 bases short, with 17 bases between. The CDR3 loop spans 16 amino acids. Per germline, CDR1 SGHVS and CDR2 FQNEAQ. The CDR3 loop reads CASSLRGGNYNSPLHF. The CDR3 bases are TGTGCCAGCTCACTGCGGGGGGGGAACTATAATTCACCCCTCCACTTT.

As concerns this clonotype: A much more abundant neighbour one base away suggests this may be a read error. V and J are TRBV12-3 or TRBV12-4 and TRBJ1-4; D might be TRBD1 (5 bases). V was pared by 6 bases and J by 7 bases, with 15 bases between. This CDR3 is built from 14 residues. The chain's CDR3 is CASSSVTGGEKLFF. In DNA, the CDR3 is TGTGCCAGCAGCTCCGTAACGGGGGGTGAAAAACTGTTTTTT.

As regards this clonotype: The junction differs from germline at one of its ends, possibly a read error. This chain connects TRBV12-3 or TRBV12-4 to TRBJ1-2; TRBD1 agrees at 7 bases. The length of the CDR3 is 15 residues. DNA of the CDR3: TGTGCCATCAGTTTTTACGCAGGGGGAGACTATGGCTACACCTTC. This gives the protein CAISFYAGGDYGYTF.